This passage covers 19 T cell receptor beta chains from one sample sequenced in a study of CD8 T cells in Susac syndrome (dated by TCRdb to about 2019). The library was made by the immunoSEQ multiplex PCR assay. RNA was extracted with the RNeasy kit and roughly 0.45 to 1 ug was reverse transcribed using random hexamers. The raw public reads went through TCRdb reprocessing: fastp at Q25, MiXCR clone calling, in-frame beta chains kept. When rows share a CDR3 protein, they turn into one entry using the most common DNA and genes. The sample table lists about 160,000 distinct CDR3 sequences, approximately 93% of them with a count of one. About 0.095% of the sample rests with the top ten. The sequencing sample was made of CD4+ T cells from PBMCs. The receptor set was obtained from a human donor with multiple sclerosis.

The genes are TRBV5-6 and TRBJ1-5; 7 nucleotides align to TRBD1. Trimming cost V 0 bases and J 0 bases; bases outside gene matches: 0. The CDR3 totals 15 residues. The V gene's germline CDR1 is SGHDT and CDR2 YYEEEE. CDR3 region: CASSLAGGSNQPQHF. CDR3 DNA sequence: TGTGCCAGCAGCTTGGCAGGGGGTAGCAATCAGCCCCAGCATTTT.

This clonotype came up once. This CDR3 reads CAWSVGLDSMARNTIYF. The DNA of the CDR3 is TGTGCCTGGAGTGTAGGTTTGGACAGTATGGCCAGAAACACCATATATTTT. The chain joins TRBV30 to TRBJ1-3; weak D call: TRBD1 (6 bases). Trimming shortened V by 0 bases and J by 5 bases, and 20 bases separated the two germline ends. Germline loops: CDR1 GTSNPN, CDR2 SVGIG (reference sequence). The CDR3 covers 17 residues. The full variable domain, in which reference TRBV30 and TRBJ1-3 provide the parts outside the CDR3, is SQTIHQWPATLVQPVGSPLSLECTVEGTSNPNLYWYRQAAGRGLQLLFYSVGIGQISSEVPQNLSASRPQDRQFILSSKKLLLSDSGFYLCAWSVGLDSMARNTIYFGEGSWLTVV.

The rearrangement links TRBV5-1 to TRBJ1-5, with TRBD1 matching 7 bases. The CDR3 runs 15 residues. Germline CDR1 reads SGHRS; CDR2 reads YFSETQ. V lost 0 bases to trimming and J lost 5 bases; unmatched junction nucleotides: 5. Written as DNA, the CDR3 is TGCGCCAGCAGCTTGGCAGGGGGGCCAGATCAGCCCCAGCATTTT. Translation: CASSLAGGPDQPQHF.

The chain recombines TRBV5-4 with TRBJ2-1; D is possibly TRBD1 (6 bases). The V gene lost 2 bases and the J gene lost 9 bases, with 18 bases spanning the gap. Looked up from germline, CDR1 is SGHNT and CDR2 is YYREEE (reference sequence). This CDR3 contains 15 residues. CDR3 nucleotides: TGTGCCAGCAGCTTAACAGGGTCCCCCCTAGGTGAGCAGTTCTTC. Protein sequence: CASSLTGSPLGEQFF.

V and J are TRBV29-1 and TRBJ2-5, with a possible D match to TRBD1 (5 bases). Germline values: CDR1 SQVTM, CDR2 ANQGSEA. This CDR3 contains 13 residues. Trimming took off 5 bases at V and 4 bases at J, with 14 bases between the two ends. Here the CDR3 reads CSVHQGIIETQYF. The CDR3, as DNA: TGCAGCGTTCATCAGGGAATAATAGAGACCCAGTACTTC.

This clonotype was recorded once. The chain joins TRBV29-1 to TRBJ1-1, with TRBD1 as a possible D gene (5 bases). The ends were cut back, 3 bases at V and 6 bases at J, with 8 bases in the middle. From germline, CDR1 is SQVTM and CDR2 ANQGSEA. CDR3 length equals 11 residues. CDR3: CSVDGGPEAFF. CDR3 DNA: TGCAGCGTTGATGGGGGTCCTGAAGCTTTCTTT.

This chain connects TRBV5-6 to TRBJ2-2, with 8 bases aligning to TRBD2. The junction had 9 bases not matched to a gene; V was cut back by 2 bases and J by 6 bases. Germline CDR1 and CDR2: SGHDT and YYEEEE. This CDR3 is built from 16 residues. The CDR3 loop is CASSFRSGSSAGELFF. The DNA of the CDR3 is TGTGCCAGCAGCTTTAGGAGCGGGAGCTCCGCCGGGGAGCTGTTTTTT.

The chain links TRBV4-1 to TRBJ1-4; 8 bases match TRBD1. V shed 0 bases and J 6 bases; nucleotides not matched to a gene: 6. Germline V lookup: CDR1 MGHRA, CDR2 YSYEKL. The CDR3 is made up of 16 amino acids. CDR3 DNA sequence: TGCGCCAGCAGCCAAGACGGGGCAGGGGGCTATGAAAAACTGTTTTTT. Amino acids: CASSQDGAGGYEKLFF.

This sequence joins TRBV5-1 and TRBJ2-1, with 7 bases that match TRBD2. V lost 1 base, J lost 2 bases, and 3 bases stayed unmatched. The CDR3 is 15 amino acids. CDR1 SGHRS and CDR2 YFSETQ come from the germline V gene. Here the CDR3 DNA reads TGCGCCAGCAGCTTGAGGGCGGGAGCCTACAATGAGCAGTTCTTC. This sequence encodes CASSLRAGAYNEQFF.

The rearrangement joins TRBV28 to TRBJ1-1; D perhaps matches TRBD1 (5 bases). The germline gives CDR1 MDHEN, CDR2 SYDVKM. The CDR3 is 11 amino acids. The V end was cut by 8 bases, the J end by 5 bases, with 9 bases between. The CDR3 reads CASVRQTEAFF. Written as DNA, the CDR3 is TGTGCCAGCGTAAGACAGACTGAAGCTTTCTTT.

J is TRBJ2-5 and V is TRBV20-1; D is ambiguous. This CDR3 region has 12 residues. The V and J ends lost 2 bases and 1 base respectively, with 5 bases between them. Germline CDR1 is DFQATT and CDR2 is SNEGSKA (reference sequence). The CDR3 reads CSARHSQETQYF. For the CDR3, the DNA is TGCAGTGCTAGACACAGCCAAGAGACCCAGTACTTC.

The chain employs TRBV4-2 and TRBJ2-4, with TRBD1 identical over 9 bases. Germline CDR1 is LGHNA and CDR2 is YNFKEQ. Trimming took 2 bases from V and 7 from J; bases not matched to a gene: 3. The CDR3 consists of 14 residues. For the CDR3, the DNA is TGTGCCAGCAGCCAAAAGGGACAGGGCAACATTCAGTACTTC. This encodes CASSQKGQGNIQYF.

In this sample, this clonotype turned up a few times. The chain links TRBV12-3 or TRBV12-4 to TRBJ2-7, with D perhaps assigned TRBD1 or TRBD2 (5 bases each). The CDR3 length is 13 residues. Trimming removed 1 base from V and 4 bases from J, with 8 bases in between. The CDR3 DNA reads TGTGCCAGCAGTTTAGGGGGGACGTACGAGCAGTACTTC. Protein sequence: CASSLGGTYEQYF.

The rearrangement joins TRBV19 to TRBJ2-7; tentatively, D is TRBD2 (6 bases). CDR1 and CDR2 (germline): LNHDA, SQIVND (reference sequence). CDR3 length: 15 amino acids. V was clipped by 6 bases and J by 0 bases, with 15 bases between them. The CDR3 sequence: CASRRGQGGSYEQYF. The CDR3 nucleotides read TGTGCCAGTAGGCGAGGGCAGGGAGGCTCCTACGAGCAGTACTTC.

This chain links TRBV20-1 with TRBJ2-3, with 10 bases that match TRBD1. The CDR3 runs to 16 residues. V shed 5 bases, J shed 8 bases, and the junction held 16 bases outside the gene matches. Germline assignment: CDR1 DFQATT and CDR2 SNEGSKA (reference sequence). The CDR3 reads CSAPKTGGGGSGTQYF. The CDR3 nucleotides are TGCAGTGCTCCTAAGACAGGGGGCGGGGGTAGCGGTACGCAGTATTTT.

The CDR3 sequence: CASSPAGTGDAFF. The CDR3 nucleotides read TGTGCCAGCTCACCAGCCGGGACAGGGGATGCTTTCTTT. The chain recombines TRBV18 with TRBJ1-1, with 10 bases identical to TRBD1. The CDR3 has 13 residues. In germline, CDR1 is KGHSH, CDR2 LQKENI. Trimming took 2 bases from V and 11 from J; bases not matched to a gene: 5.

The chain links TRBV2 to TRBJ2-1; 9 positions match TRBD1. The CDR3 loop spans 13 amino acids. From germline, CDR1 is SNHLY and CDR2 FYNNEI. V was clipped by 7 bases and J by 10 bases; unmatched bases: 8. CDR3 bases: TGTGCCAGCATATTGGGACAGGGATCCGAGCAGTTCTTC. This translates into CASILGQGSEQFF.

The V and J genes are TRBV12-3 or TRBV12-4 and TRBJ1-1; no firm D call. V dropped 1 base and J dropped 4 bases, with 10 bases sitting between them. CDR3 length: 14 amino acids. CDR3 region: CASSLDTRGTEAFF. The CDR3 bases are TGTGCCAGCAGTTTAGACACCCGGGGCACTGAAGCTTTCTTT.

The V and J genes are TRBV18 and TRBJ2-5; D remains ambiguous. The CDR3 runs 14 residues. V lost 2 bases and J 4 bases, leaving 11 bases between the germline ends. Germline V gene data show CDR1 as KGHSH and CDR2 as LQKENI. In nucleotides, the CDR3 is TGTGCCAGCTCACCATTGGCTATCCCAGAGACCCAGTACTTC. This gives the protein CASSPLAIPETQYF.